This T cell receptor (beta chain) was documented in a study of CD8+CD57+ T cells in acquired aplastic anemia. Across the whole study: DNA per sorted CD4+ or CD8+ sample ranged about 0.2 to 27.4 ug, averaging about 3 ug. Study-wide findings and caveats: Controls and patients did not differ significantly in CD8+ Simpson's diversity. Found in both controls and patients were some 31 CD8+ CDR3 sequences.

On this clonotype: As yet, its antigen is unknown.

Template material for TCR beta VDJ and CDR3 profiling consisted of genomic DNA. Each CDR3 protein is one row after TCRdb ran MiXCR on the reads. The data contain under 350,000 distinct CDR3 sequences, 56% of them singletons. The length of the CDR3 is 15 residues. Germline CDR1 is SGHRS and CDR2 is YFSETQ. V gave up 4 bases and J gave up 7 bases, with 15 bases separating them. This TCR came from a human donor with severe aplastic anemia or a healthy control (not recorded which). The chain uses TRBV5-1 and TRBJ1-6, with a tentative D call TRBD1 (6 bases). Sequenced material: sorted CD4+, CD8+, or CD8+CD57+ T cells (not recorded which) from PBMCs. This CDR3 reads CASSVIGDMNSPLHF. CDR3 sequence (DNA): TGCGCCAGCAGCGTGATAGGGGACATGAATTCACCCCTCCACTTT.